The sequence of this T cell receptor beta chain was determined in a study of cytomegalovirus exposure and HLA in healthy donors. Study-wide background: The same platform used for the 666 first-cohort repertoires was also used for the 100 to 150 validation repertoires, as a later analysis reported. Notes on the study in general: The study listed 164 cytomegalovirus-associated TCR beta chains.

The repertoire was sequenced with immunoSEQ multiplex PCR; TCRdb's copy has only in-frame clones and lacks some. The table has 100,000 to 150,000 clones, roughly 95% seen once; the top ten hold 1.7%. About this clone itself: No antigen is known for it.

Trimming pared 5 bases from V and 1 base from J, leaving 11 bases between. CDR3 length equals 14 residues. CDR1 and CDR2 from the germline V gene are GTSNPN and SVGIG (reference sequence). The TCR originated in a young man in good health and CMV-seronegative. The chain carries TRBV30 and TRBJ1-4; D is perhaps TRBD1 (6 bases). The sequencing sample was made of PBMCs. The DNA for the CDR3 is TGTGCCTGGGTTGCCAGGGGAACTAATGAAAAACTGTTTTTT. Translation: CAWVARGTNEKLFF.